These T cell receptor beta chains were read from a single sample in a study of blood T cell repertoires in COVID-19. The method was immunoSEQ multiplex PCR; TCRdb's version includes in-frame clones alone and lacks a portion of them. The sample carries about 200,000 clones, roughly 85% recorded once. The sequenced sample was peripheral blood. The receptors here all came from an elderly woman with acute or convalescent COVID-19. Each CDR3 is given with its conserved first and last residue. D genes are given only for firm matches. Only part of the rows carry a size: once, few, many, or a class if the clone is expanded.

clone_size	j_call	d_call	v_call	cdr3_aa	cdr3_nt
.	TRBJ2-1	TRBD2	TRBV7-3	CATLAGVLLGNEQFF	TGTGCCACCCTAGCGGGAGTATTATTGGGCAATGAGCAGTTCTTC
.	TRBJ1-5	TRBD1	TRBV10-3	CAISGQGANQPQHF	TGTGCCATCAGCGGACAGGGGGCTAATCAGCCCCAGCATTTT
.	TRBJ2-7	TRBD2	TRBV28	CASKTSAFPYEQYF	TGTGCCAGCAAAACTAGCGCCTTTCCCTACGAGCAGTACTTC
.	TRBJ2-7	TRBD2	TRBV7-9	CASSLTGGGSYEQYF	TGTGCCAGCAGCTTAACTGGCGGGGGTTCCTACGAGCAGTACTTC
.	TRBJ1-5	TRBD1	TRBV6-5	CASKTSGTVNQPQHF	TGTGCCAGCAAGACCTCCGGGACAGTAAATCAGCCCCAGCATTTT
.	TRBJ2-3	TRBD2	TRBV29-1	CSASGRAPDTQYF	TGCAGTGCTAGCGGGAGGGCCCCAGATACGCAGTATTTT
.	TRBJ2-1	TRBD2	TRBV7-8	CASSLRRLAGLNEQFF	TGTGCCAGCAGCTTAAGAAGGCTAGCGGGTCTCAATGAGCAGTTCTTC
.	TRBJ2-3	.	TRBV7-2	CASSFKGWGTDTQYF	TGTGCCAGCAGCTTCAAGGGGTGGGGAACAGATACGCAGTATTTT
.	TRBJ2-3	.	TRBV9	CASSEGVRWDTQYF	TGTGCCAGCAGCGAGGGGGTACGGTGGGATACGCAGTATTTT
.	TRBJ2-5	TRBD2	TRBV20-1	CSASRVGGVQETQYF	TGCAGTGCTAGTCGGGTCGGGGGGGTCCAAGAGACCCAGTACTTC
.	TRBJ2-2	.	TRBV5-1	CASSLAGGTGELFF	TGCGCCAGCAGCTTGGCCGGAGGTACCGGGGAGCTGTTTTTT
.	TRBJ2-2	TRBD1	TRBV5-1	CASSFSRGQGATGELFF	TGCGCCAGCAGCTTCAGTCGGGGACAGGGGGCCACCGGGGAGCTGTTTTTT
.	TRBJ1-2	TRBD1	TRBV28	CASSPGGATNYGYTF	TGTGCCAGCAGCCCAGGGGGTGCGACTAACTATGGCTACACCTTC
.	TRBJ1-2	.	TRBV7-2	CASSSFRDTYHTF	TGTGCCAGCAGCTCCTTCCGGGACACTTACCACACCTTC
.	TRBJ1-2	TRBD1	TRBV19	CASSTRDSLGGGYTF	TGTGCCAGTAGTACAAGGGACAGCCTCGGAGGCGGCTACACCTTC
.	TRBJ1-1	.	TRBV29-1	CSVARATEAFF	TGCAGCGTTGCCAGGGCAACTGAAGCTTTCTTT
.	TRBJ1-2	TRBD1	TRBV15	CATSNSGGYGYTF	TGTGCCACCAGCAACTCAGGGGGCTATGGCTACACCTTC
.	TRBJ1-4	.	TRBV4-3	CASSQDGQVNEKLFF	TGCGCCAGCAGCCAAGATGGGCAGGTTAATGAAAAACTGTTTTTT
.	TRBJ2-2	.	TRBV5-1	CASSMAEANTGELFF	TGCGCCAGCAGTATGGCGGAGGCGAACACCGGGGAGCTGTTTTTT
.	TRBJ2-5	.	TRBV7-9	CASSLGRGQETQYF	TGTGCCAGCAGCTTGGGTAGGGGCCAAGAGACCCAGTACTTC
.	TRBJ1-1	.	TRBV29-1	CSVDRGSTEAFF	TGCAGCGTTGACAGGGGTAGCACTGAAGCTTTCTTT
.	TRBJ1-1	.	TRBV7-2	CASSLGPRYTEAFF	TGTGCCAGCAGCCTTGGGCCCCGATACACTGAAGCTTTCTTT
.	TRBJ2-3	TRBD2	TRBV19	CASSLPSGSSDTQYF	TGTGCCAGTAGTCTGCCTAGCGGGAGTTCAGATACGCAGTATTTT
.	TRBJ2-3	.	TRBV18	CASSPTHAPETDTQYF	TGTGCCAGCTCACCCACTCACGCGCCCGAAACAGATACGCAGTATTTT
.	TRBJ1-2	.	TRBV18	CASSPGRGYGYTF	TGTGCCAGCTCACCAGGCAGGGGATATGGCTACACCTTC
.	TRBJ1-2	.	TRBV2	CASRADRGYTF	TGTGCTTCGAGGGCCGATCGGGGCTACACCTTC
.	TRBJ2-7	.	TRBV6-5	CASSPGMGQYF	TGTGCCAGCAGCCCGGGGATGGGGCAGTACTTC
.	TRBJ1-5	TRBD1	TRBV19	CASSIRSYTGGWKPQHF	TGTGCCAGTAGTATCCGGAGCTACACAGGGGGCTGGAAGCCCCAGCATTTT
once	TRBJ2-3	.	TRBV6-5	CASSYGSGSTDTQYF	TGTGCCAGCAGTTACGGTAGCGGAAGCACAGATACGCAGTATTTT
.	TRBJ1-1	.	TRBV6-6	CASSYRTDTEAFF	TGTGCCAGCAGTTACAGGACAGACACTGAAGCTTTCTTT
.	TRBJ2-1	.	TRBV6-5	CASREGLSSYNEQFF	TGTGCCAGCAGGGAGGGGTTAAGCTCCTACAATGAGCAGTTCTTC
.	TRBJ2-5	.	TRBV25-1	CASNAGIGTQYF	TGTGCCAGCAATGCGGGGATCGGGACCCAGTACTTC
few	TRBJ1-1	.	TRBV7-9	CASSLSGDAEAFF	TGTGCCAGCAGCTTGTCAGGGGACGCTGAAGCTTTCTTT
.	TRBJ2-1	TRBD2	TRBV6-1	CASSGAGGFHNEQFF	TGTGCCAGCAGTGGAGCGGGAGGGTTCCACAATGAGCAGTTCTTC
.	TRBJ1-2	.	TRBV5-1	CASSPVGGGYGYTF	TGCGCCAGCAGCCCGGTTGGGGGAGGCTATGGCTACACCTTC
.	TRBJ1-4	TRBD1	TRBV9	CASSAHRGLDEKLFF	TGTGCCAGCAGCGCACACAGGGGTTTAGATGAAAAACTGTTTTTT
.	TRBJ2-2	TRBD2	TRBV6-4	CASSDPSFSGSKGGELFF	TGTGCCAGCAGTGACCCCAGTTTCAGCGGGAGTAAAGGCGGGGAGCTGTTTTTT
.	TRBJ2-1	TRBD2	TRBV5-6	CASSLLGAGGGNEQFF	TGTGCCAGCAGCCTCCTTGGGGCGGGAGGTGGCAATGAGCAGTTCTTC
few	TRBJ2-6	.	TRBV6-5	CASSYSIRSGANVLTF	TGTGCCAGCAGTTACTCGATTCGGTCTGGGGCCAACGTCCTGACTTTC
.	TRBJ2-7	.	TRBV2	CASSEDRATYEQYF	TGTGCCAGCAGTGAGGACAGAGCTACCTACGAGCAGTACTTC
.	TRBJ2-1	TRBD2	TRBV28	CASSRTSGSRNEQFF	TGTGCCAGCAGCCGAACTAGCGGGAGTAGAAATGAGCAGTTCTTC
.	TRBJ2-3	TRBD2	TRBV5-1	CASSLWTSGSVADTQYF	TGCGCCAGCAGCTTATGGACTAGCGGGAGCGTGGCAGATACGCAGTATTTT